A single sample is the source of the 27 T cell receptor beta chains below, sequenced in a study of blood T cell repertoires in COVID-19. Repertoires were generated with immunoSEQ multiplex PCR, while TCRdb's copy carries only in-frame clones and drops some. The sample carries 150,000 to 200,000 clones, approximately 87% recorded once. Sequenced material: peripheral blood. The receptors derive from a woman in her 70s with acute or convalescent COVID-19.

V and J are TRBV6-5 and TRBJ2-7; 7 positions match TRBD1. The CDR3 loop spans 14 amino acids. V lost 6 bases, J lost 3 bases, and 8 bases stayed unmatched. Germline V gene lookup returns CDR1 MNHEY and CDR2 SVGAGI. In DNA, the CDR3 is TGTGCCAGCAGCCCGGGACAGAACTACTACGAGCAGTACTTC. Amino acids: CASSPGQNYYEQYF.

The rearrangement uses TRBV19 and TRBJ1-2; a possible D gene is TRBD1 (5 bases). The CDR3 is 14 amino acids. V was shortened by 6 bases and J by 4 bases, with 15 bases between the two germline ends. Germline V gene lookup returns CDR1 LNHDA and CDR2 SQIVND (reference sequence). In DNA form, the CDR3 reads TGTGCCAGTAGCACAGGAGTACAGATCTATGGCTACACCTTC. Residues: CASSTGVQIYGYTF.

This clone has a handful of counts. The V and J genes are TRBV7-9 and TRBJ2-3; TRBD1 aligns across 10 bases. Per germline, CDR1 SEHNR and CDR2 FQNEAQ (reference sequence). The length of the CDR3 is 19 residues. The ends lost 5 bases at V and 2 bases at J; junction bases unmatched: 16. The CDR3: CASSILRGTGAPITDTQYF. CDR3 bases: TGTGCCAGCAGCATACTGAGGGGGACAGGGGCCCCGATCACAGATACGCAGTATTTT. Complete variable domain (other parts from reference TRBV7-9 and TRBJ2-3): DTGVSQNPRHKITKRGQNVTFRCDPISEHNRLYWYRQTLGQGPEFLTYFQNEAQLEKSRLLSDRFSAERPKGSFSTLEIQRTEQGDSAMYLCASSILRGTGAPITDTQYFGPGTRLTVL.

The rearrangement links TRBV27 to TRBJ1-5; no definite D call. CDR3 length: 13 residues. Germline CDR1 is MNHEY and CDR2 is SMNVEV (reference sequence). V lost 2 bases to trimming and J lost 1 base, with 3 bases between them. The CDR3 spells CASSLLSNQPQHF. In nucleotides, the CDR3 is TGTGCCAGCAGTTTACTAAGCAATCAGCCCCAGCATTTT.

CDR3 DNA: TGTGCCAGCAATAGGGACAGGGGGGTGAACACTGAAGCTTTCTTT. Amino acids: CASNRDRGVNTEAFF. The V call is TRBV27, the J call TRBJ1-1; 11 nucleotides match TRBD1. Germline V gives CDR1 MNHEY, CDR2 SMNVEV (reference sequence). V lost 7 bases to trimming and J lost 0 bases; unmatched junction nucleotides: 4. The CDR3 runs 15 residues.

The chain carries TRBV12-5 and TRBJ2-4; tentatively, D is TRBD1 (5 bases). Germline-derived CDR1 and CDR2 are LGHNT and FRNRAP. This CDR3 is built from 16 residues. Trimming shortened V by 7 bases and J by 0 bases, and 16 bases separated the two germline ends. CDR3 coding DNA: TGTGCTAGTGCCCAGGGTGGGGATCTAGCCAAAAACATTCAGTACTTC. Its translation is CASAQGGDLAKNIQYF.

This clone was found once. CDR3 loop: CASSTSGRMYNEQFF. The CDR3 nucleotides read TGTGCCAGCAGCACTAGCGGGAGAATGTACAATGAGCAGTTCTTC. This chain joins TRBV7-9 and TRBJ2-1, with 11 bases lining up with TRBD2. Losses at the gene ends were 5 bases for V and 4 bases for J; bases not matched to a gene: 4. The CDR3 loop spans 15 amino acids. CDR1 is SEHNR, CDR2 FQNEAQ, per germline (reference sequence).

This clone came up many times. CDR3 region: CASSPRDSRALYGYTF. DNA for the CDR3: TGTGCCAGCAGCCCCCGCGACAGTCGGGCTCTCTATGGCTACACCTTC. The chain combines TRBV7-9 with TRBJ1-2; possible D gene TRBD1, 5 bases. Germline assignment: CDR1 SEHNR and CDR2 FQNEAQ (reference sequence). V shed 5 bases and J shed 4 bases, with 20 bases lying between them. This CDR3 is built from 16 residues.

This clone was picked up one time. The V gene is TRBV19, the J gene TRBJ2-1; TRBD1 matches at 7 bases. The V gene end was trimmed by 6 bases and the J gene end by 3 bases; junction bases not matched to a gene: 20. CDR3 size: 19 residues. Looked up from germline, CDR1 is LNHDA and CDR2 is SQIVND (reference sequence). The CDR3 region is CASSPVPATTGTRYNEQFF. CDR3 sequence (DNA): TGTGCCAGTAGCCCCGTACCCGCGACGACAGGGACACGCTACAATGAGCAGTTCTTC.

The chain uses TRBV4-3 and TRBJ1-1; 7 nucleotides agree with TRBD1. Germline values: CDR1 LGHNA, CDR2 YSLEER. With 8 bases clipped from V and 3 bases from J, the junction kept 9 bases outside the gene matches. This CDR3 is built from 14 residues. The CDR3: CASCRTTGYTEAFF. The CDR3 DNA follows: TGCGCCAGCTGTCGAACGACAGGGTACACTGAAGCTTTCTTT.

This chain links TRBV4-2 with TRBJ1-4; D unclear. Germline lookup yields CDR1 LGHNA and CDR2 YNFKEQ. Deletions cut 2 bases from V and 3 bases from J, with 13 bases between. CDR3 length equals 16 residues. The CDR3 coding sequence is TGTGCCAGCAGCCAACCGATTCAGGCATCTAATGAAAAACTGTTTTTT. It yields the protein CASSQPIQASNEKLFF.

The V call is TRBV2, the J call TRBJ2-3, with TRBD2 identical over 16 bases. With 4 bases clipped from V and 2 bases from J, the junction kept 6 bases outside the gene matches. This CDR3 is built from 18 residues. The germline gives CDR1 SNHLY, CDR2 FYNNEI. In DNA, the CDR3 is TGTGCCAGCAGTGGCCCGGGACTAGCGGGAGGGCCCACAGATACGCAGTATTTT. It encodes CASSGPGLAGGPTDTQYF.

This clone appeared once. The chain is built from TRBV28 and TRBJ2-1; D gene ambiguous. Germline-derived CDR1 and CDR2 are MDHEN and SYDVKM. The CDR3 sequence is 14 residues long. Trimming left V 5 bases short and J 0 bases short, with 8 bases between. In nucleotides, the CDR3 is TGTGCCAGCAGTCGAGTGAGCTCCTACAATGAGCAGTTCTTC. Amino acid sequence: CASSRVSSYNEQFF.

The J gene is TRBJ1-2, the V gene TRBV6-2 or TRBV6-3, with a possible D match to TRBD1 (5 bases). CDR3 length: 14 amino acids. V was cut by 6 bases and J by 4 bases, with 15 bases left in between. From germline, CDR1 is MNHEY and CDR2 SVGEGT. Here the CDR3 reads CASSQGGYAYGYTF. DNA for the CDR3: TGTGCCAGCAGCCAGGGAGGGTACGCCTATGGCTACACCTTC.

The chain recombines TRBV10-3 with TRBJ2-7; 8 bases align to TRBD1. Germline V gene data show CDR1 as ENHRY and CDR2 as SYGVKD. V was clipped by 0 bases and J by 3 bases; unmatched bases: 1. The CDR3 has 14 amino acids. This chain's CDR3 is CAISESGTGYEQYF. CDR3 DNA sequence: TGTGCCATCAGTGAGTCAGGGACAGGCTACGAGCAGTACTTC.

The chain has TRBV4-3 and TRBJ2-7; D may be TRBD2 (5 bases). Germline loops: CDR1 LGHNA, CDR2 YSLEER. V was shortened by 0 bases and J by 2 bases, with 14 bases between the two germline ends. The CDR3 consists of 16 residues. The CDR3 sequence is CASSQDPNPGAYEQYF. In DNA, the CDR3 is TGCGCCAGCAGCCAAGACCCGAACCCCGGGGCCTACGAGCAGTACTTC.

The chain recombines TRBV6-2 or TRBV6-3 with TRBJ2-3; possible D gene TRBD2, 6 bases. The V gene lost 2 bases and the J gene lost 6 bases, with 6 bases spanning the gap. Germline CDR1 reads MNHEY; CDR2 reads SVGEGT. The CDR3 totals 12 residues. CDR3 residues: CASSYRGDTQYF. The CDR3 DNA is TGTGCCAGCAGTTACCGGGGGGATACGCAGTATTTT.

The chain is built from TRBV3-1 (or the pseudogene TRBV3-2) and TRBJ2-1; TRBD2 matches 12 bases. The CDR3 is made up of 16 amino acids. In germline, CDR1 is LGHDT, CDR2 YNNKEL (reference sequence). The junction had 8 bases not matched to a gene; V was cut back by 4 bases and J by 7 bases. In DNA, the CDR3 is TGTGCCAGCAGCCCGGGACTAGCGGGTGGGTGGAATGAGCAGTTCTTC. Translated: CASSPGLAGGWNEQFF.

The chain combines TRBV19 with TRBJ2-1; 12 bases fit TRBD2. Germline V gene data show CDR1 as LNHDA and CDR2 as SQIVND (reference sequence). The CDR3 loop spans 15 amino acids. Trimming took 1 base from V and 9 from J; bases not matched to a gene: 4. CDR3 in DNA: TGTGCCAGTAGTATAGGACTAGCGGGAGCGGTTGAGCAGTTCTTC. This codes for CASSIGLAGAVEQFF.

V and J are TRBV30 and TRBJ1-4, with 11 bases fitting TRBD1. This CDR3 has 15 residues. V was pared by 5 bases and J by 0 bases, with 2 bases of the junction left unmatched. Germline CDR1 reads GTSNPN; CDR2 reads SVGIG (reference sequence). The CDR3 region is CAWGQGATTNEKLFF. The CDR3 nucleotides read TGTGCCTGGGGACAGGGGGCTACAACTAATGAAAAACTGTTTTTT.

The rearrangement joins TRBV4-3 to TRBJ1-4, with a tentative D call TRBD1 (5 bases). From germline, CDR1 is LGHNA and CDR2 YSLEER. Trimming removed 3 bases at V and 3 bases at J, with 11 bases between. The CDR3 is 15 amino acids. The CDR3 region has the DNA TGCGCCAGCAGCCACATACGGGGGGCTAATGAAAAACTGTTTTTT. Its translation: CASSHIRGANEKLFF.

This chain links TRBV7-9 with TRBJ1-4, with TRBD1 matching 9 bases. CDR3 size: 15 residues. Germline V lookup: CDR1 SEHNR, CDR2 FQNEAQ (reference sequence). J gave up 7 bases and V 5 bases, and 8 bases lay outside the gene matches. DNA of the CDR3: TGTGCCAGCAGCGCCACCGGGACAGGGAGTGAAAAACTGTTTTTT. It codes for CASSATGTGSEKLFF.

This chain connects TRBV6-6 to TRBJ2-5; TRBD1 might be the D (5 bases). This CDR3 is 13 amino acids long. CDR1 is MNHNY, CDR2 SVGAGI, per germline (reference sequence). Between the trimmed V and J ends, which lost 2 bases and 4 bases, there was a span of 8 bases. CDR3 sequence: CASSYTGRETQYF. CDR3 sequence (DNA): TGTGCCAGCAGTTACACAGGTCGAGAGACCCAGTACTTC.

The chain carries TRBV6-2 or TRBV6-3 and TRBJ2-7; 7 nucleotides line up with TRBD1. The length of the CDR3 is 14 residues. V lost 4 bases, J lost 4 bases, and 7 bases stayed unmatched. Per germline, CDR1 MNHEY and CDR2 SVGEGT. The CDR3 region has the DNA TGTGCCAGCAGTTCATCGGACAGGCTTTACGAGCAGTACTTC. Residues: CASSSSDRLYEQYF.

The V gene is TRBV3-1 (or the pseudogene TRBV3-2), the J gene TRBJ2-1; 10 bases fit TRBD2. The CDR3 runs 16 residues. Unmatched junction bases numbered 12, after V lost 6 bases and J lost 7 bases. Per germline, CDR1 LGHDT and CDR2 YNNKEL (reference sequence). For the CDR3, the DNA is TGTGCCAGCAGGACTTCAGCGGGGGGGCCTGGGAATGAGCAGTTCTTC. Amino acids: CASRTSAGGPGNEQFF.

The chain uses TRBV25-1 and TRBJ2-3; the D gene is possibly TRBD2 (5 bases). Germline CDR1 reads MGHDK; CDR2 reads SYGVNS. Trimming pared 0 bases from V and 4 bases from J, leaving 8 bases between. The CDR3 is 14 amino acids. The CDR3 nucleotides read TGTGCCAGCAGTGAATATAAGGGAGCAGATACGCAGTATTTT. This gives the protein CASSEYKGADTQYF. Combining the CDR3 with reference TRBV25-1 and TRBJ2-3 gives the whole variable domain EADIYQTPRYLVIGTGKKITLECSQTMGHDKMYWYQQDPGMELHLIHYSYGVNSTEKGDLSSESTVSRIRTEHFPLTLESARPSHTSQYLCASSEYKGADTQYFGPGTRLTVL.

The V and J genes are TRBV3-1 (or the pseudogene TRBV3-2) and TRBJ2-1; a possible D gene is TRBD2 (6 bases). The CDR3 length is 15 residues. Germline V CDR1 and CDR2: LGHDT, YNNKEL (reference sequence). The V and J ends lost 2 bases and 0 bases respectively, with 8 bases between them. The CDR3 here is CASSQWGDSYNEQFF. The CDR3 coding sequence is TGTGCCAGCAGCCAATGGGGGGACTCCTACAATGAGCAGTTCTTC.